This T cell receptor (beta chain) was retrieved from a study of siplizumab effects on memory and regulatory T cells. The CDR3 is 15 amino acids. Germline V gene data show CDR1 as LNHDA and CDR2 as SQIVND (reference sequence). Trimming took 1 base from V and 8 from J; bases not matched to a gene: 7. Profiling relied on immunoSEQ multiplex PCR, and the TCRdb table lists in-frame clones only, not all of them. This sample has under 85,000 clones, with over 75% found just once. Sample: Tregs sorted from blood. The rearrangement uses TRBV19 and TRBJ1-4; TRBD1 aligns across 7 bases. The TCR was taken from a human donor in good health. The CDR3 loop is CASSIGYRGAEKLFF. Written as DNA, the CDR3 is TGTGCCAGTAGTATAGGATACAGGGGAGCCGAAAAACTGTTTTTT.